This T cell receptor (beta chain) was obtained from a study of T-cell memory formation after mild COVID-19. About the study: TCR clusters largely stayed donor specific. Whole-study results and caveats: Whereas later expanders leaned CD4+, clones contracting day 15 to 85 showed a balanced CD4/CD8 makeup.

Germline V gene data show CDR1 as SGHDT and CDR2 as YYEEEE. V shed 4 bases, J shed 3 bases, and the junction held 5 bases outside the gene matches. CDR3 size: 15 residues. MiXCR, run by TCRdb on the 5' RACE reads, gives a single entry per CDR3 protein. The sample lists 250,000 to 350,000 distinct CDR3 sequences; just under 20% were seen once. Turning to this clonotype: Its antigen is unidentified.

The chain joins TRBV5-6 to TRBJ2-7; 12 bases line up with TRBD1. Sequences were obtained from PBMCs or a T cell subset sorted from them (not recorded which). This sequence was found in a man aged 18 to 35 who had mild COVID-19 (a few samples of this study predate the infection). Cell type and time point are not known. CDR3 DNA: TGTGCCAGCAGCCGGGACAGGGGGCAGTTCTACGAGCAGTACTTC. Protein sequence: CASSRDRGQFYEQYF.